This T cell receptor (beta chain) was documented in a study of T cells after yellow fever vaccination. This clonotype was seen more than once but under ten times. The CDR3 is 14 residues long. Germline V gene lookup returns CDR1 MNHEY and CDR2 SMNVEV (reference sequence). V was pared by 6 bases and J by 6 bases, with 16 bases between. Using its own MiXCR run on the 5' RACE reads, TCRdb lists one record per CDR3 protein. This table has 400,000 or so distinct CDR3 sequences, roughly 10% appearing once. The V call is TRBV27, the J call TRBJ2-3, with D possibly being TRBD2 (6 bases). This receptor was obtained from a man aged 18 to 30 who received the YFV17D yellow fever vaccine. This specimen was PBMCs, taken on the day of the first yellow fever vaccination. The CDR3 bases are TGTGCCAGCAGCCCCGGGAGCTGGGCGGATACGCAGTATTTT. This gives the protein CASSPGSWADTQYF.